This T cell receptor (beta chain) was retrieved from a study of radiotherapy plus CTLA-4 blockade in lung cancer. Looking at the study overall: Objective responses occurred in about a sixth of patients; roughly 30% had disease control. The study's findings and limits: Blood TCR clones of tumor origin expanded after radiotherapy plus ipilimumab.

The method was immunoSEQ multiplex PCR; TCRdb's version includes in-frame clones alone and lacks a portion of them. The table includes some 62,000 clones, 77% detected once. The V end was cut by 0 bases, the J end by 4 bases, with 7 bases between. Germline CDR1 is SGHRS and CDR2 is YFSETQ. This CDR3 has 13 amino acids. Patients with chemo-refractory metastatic non-small-cell lung cancer received focal radiation plus CTLA-4 blockade with ipilimumab. In the case of this clone: Antigen: not known.

The chain links TRBV5-1 to TRBJ1-2, with D uncertain. The source was peripheral blood, collected from a patient treated with radiotherapy plus ipilimumab. The clonotype was recovered from a human donor with non-small cell lung cancer who had a complete response to radiotherapy plus ipilimumab. CDR3 region: CASSLDSFYGYTF. As DNA, the CDR3 is TGCGCCAGCAGCTTGGACAGTTTCTATGGCTACACCTTC.